This TCR beta chain was sequenced during a study of technical replicates of blood from four donors. Repertoires were generated with immunoSEQ multiplex PCR, while TCRdb's copy carries only in-frame clones and drops some. The sample has around 56,000 clones, around 96% seen once. CDR3 length: 11 amino acids. The V end was cut by 8 bases, the J end by 0 bases, with 5 bases between. Germline CDR1 GTSNPN, CDR2 SVGIG (reference sequence). The sample taken for sequencing was PBMCs. The sequence came from a human donor in good health. Some clones in this sample may be carry-over from other donors' samples. This chain connects TRBV30 to TRBJ1-3; D unresolved. The CDR3 reads CARVSGNTIYF. CDR3 bases: TGTGCCCGCGTCTCTGGAAACACCATATATTTT. Full variable domain (rest looked up from reference TRBV30 and TRBJ1-3): SQTIHQWPATLVQPVGSPLSLECTVEGTSNPNLYWYRQAAGRGLQLLFYSVGIGQISSEVPQNLSASRPQDRQFILSSKKLLLSDSGFYLCARVSGNTIYFGEGSWLTVV.